What follows describes a single TCR beta chain. Its antigen is undetermined. Sorted subsets were CFSE-labeled and cultured roughly five days with allogeneic dendritic cells. FACS sorted CD4+ or CD8+ T cells into CD45RA+ naive and CD45RO+ memory. The data originate from a study of regulatory dendritic cells for organ transplantation. About the study: Dendritic cell cultures received LPS on day 6.

Using immunoSEQ multiplex PCR, the repertoire was profiled, and TCRdb retains in-frame clones only, with some absent. The table lists approximately 9,300 clones, over 80% of them singletons. Study-level findings and limits: Memory CD8+ clonal expansion seemed more limited with regulatory than mature dendritic cells.

This receptor was taken from a human donor in good health. What was sequenced was memory CD4+ T cells from blood cultured with dendritic cells. Subset in this sample: CD45RO+ memory T cells.

The CDR3 nucleotides are TGTGCCAGCAGCTTCCCCCGGCAGGGGGGGGACGAGCAGTACTTC. Its translation is CASSFPRQGGDEQYF. The chain combines TRBV5-4 with TRBJ2-7; either TRBD1 or TRBD2 may fit D (7 bases each). The V end was cut by 2 bases, the J end by 5 bases, with 17 bases between. This CDR3 is 15 amino acids long. Germline V gene data show CDR1 as SGHNT and CDR2 as YYREEE (reference sequence).